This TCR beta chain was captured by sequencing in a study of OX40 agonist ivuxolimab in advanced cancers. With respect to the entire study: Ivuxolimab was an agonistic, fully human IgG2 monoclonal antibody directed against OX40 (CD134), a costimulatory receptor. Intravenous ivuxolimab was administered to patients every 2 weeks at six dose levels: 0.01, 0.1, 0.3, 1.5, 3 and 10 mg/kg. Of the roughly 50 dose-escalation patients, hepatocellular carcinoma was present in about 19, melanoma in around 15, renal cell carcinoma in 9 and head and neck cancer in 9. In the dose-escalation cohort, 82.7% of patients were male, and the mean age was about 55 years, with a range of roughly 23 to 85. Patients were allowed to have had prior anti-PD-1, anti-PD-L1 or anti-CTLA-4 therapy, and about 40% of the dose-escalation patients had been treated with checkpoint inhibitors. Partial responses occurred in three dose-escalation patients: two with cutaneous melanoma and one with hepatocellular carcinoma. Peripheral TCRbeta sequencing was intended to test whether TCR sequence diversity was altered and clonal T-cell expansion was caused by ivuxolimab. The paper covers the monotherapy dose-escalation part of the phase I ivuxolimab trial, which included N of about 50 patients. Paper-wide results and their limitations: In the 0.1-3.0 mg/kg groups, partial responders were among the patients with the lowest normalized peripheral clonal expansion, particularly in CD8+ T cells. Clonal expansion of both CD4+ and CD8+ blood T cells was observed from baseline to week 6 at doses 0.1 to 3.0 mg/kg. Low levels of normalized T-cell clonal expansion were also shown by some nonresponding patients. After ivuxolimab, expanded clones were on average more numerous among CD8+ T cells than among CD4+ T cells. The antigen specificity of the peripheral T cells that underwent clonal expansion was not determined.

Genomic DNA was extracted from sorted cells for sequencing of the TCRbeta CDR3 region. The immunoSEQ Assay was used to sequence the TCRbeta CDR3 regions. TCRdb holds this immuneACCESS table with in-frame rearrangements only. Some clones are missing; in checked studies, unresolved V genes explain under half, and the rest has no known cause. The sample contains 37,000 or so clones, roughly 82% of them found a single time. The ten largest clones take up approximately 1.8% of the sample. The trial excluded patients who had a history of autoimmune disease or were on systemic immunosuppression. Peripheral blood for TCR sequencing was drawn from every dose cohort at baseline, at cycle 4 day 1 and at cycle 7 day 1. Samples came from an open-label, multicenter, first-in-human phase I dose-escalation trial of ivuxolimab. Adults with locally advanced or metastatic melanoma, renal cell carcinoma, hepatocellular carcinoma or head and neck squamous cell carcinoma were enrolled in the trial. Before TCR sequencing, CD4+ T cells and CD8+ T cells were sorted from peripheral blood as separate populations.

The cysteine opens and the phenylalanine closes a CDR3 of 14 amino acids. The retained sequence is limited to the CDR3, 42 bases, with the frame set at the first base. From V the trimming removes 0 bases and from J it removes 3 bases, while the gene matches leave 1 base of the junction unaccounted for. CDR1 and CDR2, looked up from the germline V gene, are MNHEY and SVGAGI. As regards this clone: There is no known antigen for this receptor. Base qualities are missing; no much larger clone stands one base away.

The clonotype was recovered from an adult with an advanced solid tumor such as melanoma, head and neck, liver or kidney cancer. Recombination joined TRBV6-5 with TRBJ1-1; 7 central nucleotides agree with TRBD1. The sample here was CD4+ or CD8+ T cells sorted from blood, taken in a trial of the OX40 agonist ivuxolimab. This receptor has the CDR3 CASSYSRGDTEAFF. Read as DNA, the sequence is TGTGCCAGCAGTTACTCCAGGGGGGACACTGAAGCTTTCTTT.